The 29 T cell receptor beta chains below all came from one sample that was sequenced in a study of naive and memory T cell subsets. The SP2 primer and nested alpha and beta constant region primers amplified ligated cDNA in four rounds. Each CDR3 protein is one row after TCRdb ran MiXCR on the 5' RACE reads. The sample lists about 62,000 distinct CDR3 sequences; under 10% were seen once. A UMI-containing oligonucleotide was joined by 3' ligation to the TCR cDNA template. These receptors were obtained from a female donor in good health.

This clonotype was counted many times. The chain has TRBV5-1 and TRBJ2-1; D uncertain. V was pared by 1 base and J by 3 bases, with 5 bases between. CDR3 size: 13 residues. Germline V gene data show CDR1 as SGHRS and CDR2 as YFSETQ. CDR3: CASSLSRYNEQFF. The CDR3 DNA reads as TGCGCCAGCAGCTTGTCGCGCTACAATGAGCAGTTCTTC.

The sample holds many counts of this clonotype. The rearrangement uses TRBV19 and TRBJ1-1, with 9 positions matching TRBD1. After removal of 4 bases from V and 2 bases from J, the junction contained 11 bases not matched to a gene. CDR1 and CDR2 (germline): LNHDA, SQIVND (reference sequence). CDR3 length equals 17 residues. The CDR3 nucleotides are TGTGCCAGTAGTACGTCCCGGGACAGGGTATTCAACACTGAAGCTTTCTTT. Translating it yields CASSTSRDRVFNTEAFF. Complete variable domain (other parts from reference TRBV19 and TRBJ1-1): DGGITQSPKYLFRKEGQNVTLSCEQNLNHDAMYWYRQDPGQGLRLIYYSQIVNDFQKGDIAEGYSVSREKKESFPLTVTSAQKNPTAFYLCASSTSRDRVFNTEAFFGQGTRLTVV.

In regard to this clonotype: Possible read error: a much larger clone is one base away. As DNA, the CDR3 is TGCTGTGCTAGAATATATGGCTACACCTTC. It translates to CCARIYGYTF. The chain combines TRBV20-1 with TRBJ1-2; D is unresolved. This CDR3 comprises 10 residues. CDR1 and CDR2 from the germline V gene are DFQATT and SNEGSKA (reference sequence).

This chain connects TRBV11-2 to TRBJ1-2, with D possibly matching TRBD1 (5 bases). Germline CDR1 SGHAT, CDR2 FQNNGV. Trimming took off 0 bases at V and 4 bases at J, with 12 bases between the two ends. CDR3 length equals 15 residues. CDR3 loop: CASSLDPRAAYGYTF. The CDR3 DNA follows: TGTGCCAGCAGCTTAGATCCCAGGGCGGCCTATGGCTACACCTTC.

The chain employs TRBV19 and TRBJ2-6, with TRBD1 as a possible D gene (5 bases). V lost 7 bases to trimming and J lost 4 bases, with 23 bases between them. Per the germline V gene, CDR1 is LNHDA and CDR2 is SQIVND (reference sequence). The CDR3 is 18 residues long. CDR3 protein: CASTRLPGLIPGANVLTF. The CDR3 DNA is TGTGCCAGTACGCGTCTGCCAGGGCTTATACCAGGGGCCAACGTCCTGACTTTC.

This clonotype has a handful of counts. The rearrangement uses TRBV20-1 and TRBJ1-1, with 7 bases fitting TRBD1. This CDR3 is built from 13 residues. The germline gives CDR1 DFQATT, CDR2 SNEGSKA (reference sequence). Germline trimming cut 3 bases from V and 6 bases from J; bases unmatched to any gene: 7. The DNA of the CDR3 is TGCAGTGCTAGTACGACAGGGAAGCCTGAAGCTTTCTTT. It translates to CSASTTGKPEAFF.

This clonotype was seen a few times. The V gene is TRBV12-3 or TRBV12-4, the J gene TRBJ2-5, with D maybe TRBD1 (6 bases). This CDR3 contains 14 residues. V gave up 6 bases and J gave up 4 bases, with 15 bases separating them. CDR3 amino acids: CASSLDRYRETQYF. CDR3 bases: TGTGCCAGCAGCCTCGACAGGTACAGAGAGACCCAGTACTTC.

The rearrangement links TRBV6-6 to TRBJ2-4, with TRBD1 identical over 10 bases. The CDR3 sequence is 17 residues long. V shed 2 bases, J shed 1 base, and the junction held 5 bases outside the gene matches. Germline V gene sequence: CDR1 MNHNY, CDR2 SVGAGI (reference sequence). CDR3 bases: TGTGCCAGCAGTTACACGGGACAGGGGTTGGCCAAAAACATTCAGTACTTC. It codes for CASSYTGQGLAKNIQYF.

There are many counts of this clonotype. CDR3 in DNA: TGTGCCAGCAGTTTTACGGGAGAGGCCTATGAGCAGTTCTTC. Amino acids: CASSFTGEAYEQFF. The chain employs TRBV28 and TRBJ2-1, with D possibly being TRBD2 (6 bases). V was clipped by 3 bases and J by 8 bases, with 14 bases between them. The CDR3 has 14 amino acids. Germline CDR1 and CDR2: MDHEN and SYDVKM. Drawing the rest from reference TRBV28 and TRBJ2-1, the complete variable domain is DVKVTQSSRYLVKRTGEKVFLECVQDMDHENMFWYRQDPGLGLRLIYFSYDVKMKEKGDIPEGYSVSREKKERFSLILESASTNQTSMYLCASSFTGEAYEQFFGPGTRLTVL.

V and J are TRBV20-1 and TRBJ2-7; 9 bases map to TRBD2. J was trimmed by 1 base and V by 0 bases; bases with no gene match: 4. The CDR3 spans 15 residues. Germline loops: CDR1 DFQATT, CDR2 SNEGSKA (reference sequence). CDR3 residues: CSAREETSGSYEQYF. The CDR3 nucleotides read TGCAGTGCTAGAGAGGAAACTAGCGGGTCCTACGAGCAGTACTTC.

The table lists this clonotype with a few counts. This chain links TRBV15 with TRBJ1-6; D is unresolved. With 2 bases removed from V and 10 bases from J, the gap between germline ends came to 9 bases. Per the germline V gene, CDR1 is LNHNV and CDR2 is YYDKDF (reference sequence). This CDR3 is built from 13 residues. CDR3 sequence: CATSRRVESPLHF. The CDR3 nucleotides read TGTGCCACCAGCAGAAGGGTTGAATCACCCCTCCACTTT.

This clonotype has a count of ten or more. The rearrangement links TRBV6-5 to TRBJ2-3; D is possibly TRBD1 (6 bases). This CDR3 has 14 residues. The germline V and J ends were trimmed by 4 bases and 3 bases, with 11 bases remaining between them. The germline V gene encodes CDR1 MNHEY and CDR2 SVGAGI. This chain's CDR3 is CASSSRTVTDTQYF. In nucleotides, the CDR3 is TGTGCCAGCAGTTCGAGGACAGTTACAGATACGCAGTATTTT.

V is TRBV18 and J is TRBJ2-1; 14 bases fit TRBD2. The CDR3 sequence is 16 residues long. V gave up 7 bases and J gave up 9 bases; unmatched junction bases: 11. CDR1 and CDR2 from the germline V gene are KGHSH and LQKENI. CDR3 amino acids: CASFATGTSGSSEQFF. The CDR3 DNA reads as TGTGCCAGCTTCGCGACCGGGACTAGCGGGAGTAGTGAGCAGTTCTTC.

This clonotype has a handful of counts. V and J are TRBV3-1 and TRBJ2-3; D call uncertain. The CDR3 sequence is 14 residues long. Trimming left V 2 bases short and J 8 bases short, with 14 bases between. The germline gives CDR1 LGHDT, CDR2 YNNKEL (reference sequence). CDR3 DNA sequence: TGTGCCAGCAGCCAAAGGCGTGAACCCGGTACGCAGTATTTT. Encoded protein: CASSQRREPGTQYF.

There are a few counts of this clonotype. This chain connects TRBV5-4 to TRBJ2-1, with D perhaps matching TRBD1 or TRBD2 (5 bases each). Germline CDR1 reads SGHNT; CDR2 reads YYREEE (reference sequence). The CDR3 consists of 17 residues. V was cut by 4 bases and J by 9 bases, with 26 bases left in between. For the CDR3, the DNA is TGTGCCAGCAGCGAAAAGAGGGCAGGGTTGGGGGACGGTGAGCAGTTCTTC. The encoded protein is CASSEKRAGLGDGEQFF. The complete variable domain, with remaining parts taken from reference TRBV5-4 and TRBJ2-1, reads ETGVTQSPTHLIKTRGQQVTLRCSSQSGHNTVSWYQQALGQGPQFIFQYYREEENGRGNFPPRFSGLQFPNYSSELNVNALELDDSALYLCASSEKRAGLGDGEQFFGPGTRLTVL.

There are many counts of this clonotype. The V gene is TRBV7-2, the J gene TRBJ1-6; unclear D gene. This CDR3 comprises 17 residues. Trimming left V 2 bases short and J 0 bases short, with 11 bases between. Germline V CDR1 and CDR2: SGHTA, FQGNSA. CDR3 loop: CASSLIPASSYNSPLHF. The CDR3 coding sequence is TGTGCCAGCAGCTTAATCCCGGCGAGCTCCTATAATTCACCCCTCCACTTT.

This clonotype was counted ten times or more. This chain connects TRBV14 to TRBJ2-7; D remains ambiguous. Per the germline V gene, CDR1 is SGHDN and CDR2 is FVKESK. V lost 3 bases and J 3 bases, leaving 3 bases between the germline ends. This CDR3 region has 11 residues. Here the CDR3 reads CASSQSYEQYF. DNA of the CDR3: TGTGCCAGCAGCCAGAGCTACGAGCAGTACTTC.

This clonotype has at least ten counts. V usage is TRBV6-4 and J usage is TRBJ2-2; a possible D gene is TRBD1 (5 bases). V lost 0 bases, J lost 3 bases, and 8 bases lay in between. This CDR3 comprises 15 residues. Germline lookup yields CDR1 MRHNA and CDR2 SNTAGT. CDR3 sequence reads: CASSDSWGDTGELFF. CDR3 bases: TGTGCCAGCAGTGACTCGTGGGGCGACACCGGGGAGCTGTTTTTT.

The CDR3 here is CANRVQGNTEAFF. CDR3 nucleotide sequence: TGTGCCAACAGGGTGCAGGGGAACACTGAAGCTTTCTTT. The chain has TRBV6-5 and TRBJ1-1, with D possibly matching TRBD1 (6 bases). The V gene lost 10 bases and the J gene lost 1 base, with 13 bases spanning the gap. The CDR3 runs to 13 residues. The germline V gene encodes CDR1 MNHEY and CDR2 SVGAGI.

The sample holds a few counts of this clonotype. CDR3 region: CATSVQGVSIYNEQFF. In DNA, the CDR3 is TGTGCCACCAGTGTACAGGGGGTGTCTATCTACAATGAGCAGTTCTTC. The genes are TRBV24-1 and TRBJ2-1; 8 positions agree with TRBD1. The CDR3 has 16 amino acids. Germline V gene data show CDR1 as KGHDR and CDR2 as SFDVKD. V lost 5 bases, J lost 3 bases, and 8 bases stayed unmatched.

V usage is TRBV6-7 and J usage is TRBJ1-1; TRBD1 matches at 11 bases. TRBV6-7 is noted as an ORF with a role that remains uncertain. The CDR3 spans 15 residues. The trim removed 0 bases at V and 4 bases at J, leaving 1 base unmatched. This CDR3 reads CASSYSGTGGTEAFF. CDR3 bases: TGTGCCAGCAGTTACTCGGGGACAGGGGGCACTGAAGCTTTCTTT.

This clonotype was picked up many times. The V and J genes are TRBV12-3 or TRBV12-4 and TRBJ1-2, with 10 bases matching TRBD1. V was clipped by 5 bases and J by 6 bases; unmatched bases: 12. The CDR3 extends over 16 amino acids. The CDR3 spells CASSTKLTGGAHGYTF. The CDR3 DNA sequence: TGTGCCAGCAGTACCAAATTGACAGGGGGCGCTCATGGCTACACCTTC.

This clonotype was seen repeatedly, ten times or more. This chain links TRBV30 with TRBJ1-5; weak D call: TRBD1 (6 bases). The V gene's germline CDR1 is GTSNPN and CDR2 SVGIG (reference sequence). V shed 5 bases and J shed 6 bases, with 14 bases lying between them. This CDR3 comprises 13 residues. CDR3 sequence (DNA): TGTGCCTGGGAGGGGGGAGAGAGTCAGCCCCAGCATTTT. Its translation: CAWEGGESQPQHF.

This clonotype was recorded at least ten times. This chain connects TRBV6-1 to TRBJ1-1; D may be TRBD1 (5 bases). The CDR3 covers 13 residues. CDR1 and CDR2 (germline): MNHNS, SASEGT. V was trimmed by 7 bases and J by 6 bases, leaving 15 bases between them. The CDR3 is CASNQDRRAEAFF. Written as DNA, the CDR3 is TGTGCCAGCAATCAAGACAGAAGGGCTGAAGCTTTCTTT.

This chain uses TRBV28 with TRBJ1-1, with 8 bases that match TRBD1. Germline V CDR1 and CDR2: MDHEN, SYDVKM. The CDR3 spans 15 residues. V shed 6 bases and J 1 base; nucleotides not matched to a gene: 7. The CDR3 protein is CASRDSTGANTEAFF. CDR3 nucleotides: TGTGCCAGCAGGGACTCGACAGGGGCGAACACTGAAGCTTTCTTT. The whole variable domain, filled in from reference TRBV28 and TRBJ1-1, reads DVKVTQSSRYLVKRTGEKVFLECVQDMDHENMFWYRQDPGLGLRLIYFSYDVKMKEKGDIPEGYSVSREKKERFSLILESASTNQTSMYLCASRDSTGANTEAFFGQGTRLTVV.

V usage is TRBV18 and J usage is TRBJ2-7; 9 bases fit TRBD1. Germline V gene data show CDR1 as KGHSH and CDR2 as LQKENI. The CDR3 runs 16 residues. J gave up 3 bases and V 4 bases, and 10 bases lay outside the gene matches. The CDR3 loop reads CASSHSTGGGGYEQYF. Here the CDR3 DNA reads TGTGCCAGCTCACACTCGACAGGGGGTGGAGGCTACGAGCAGTACTTC. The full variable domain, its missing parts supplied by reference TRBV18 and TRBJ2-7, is NAGVMQNPRHLVRRRGQEARLRCSPMKGHSHVYWYRQLPEEGLKFMVYLQKENIIDESGMPKERFSAEFPKEGPSILRIQQVVRGDSAAYFCASSHSTGGGGYEQYFGPGTRLTVT.

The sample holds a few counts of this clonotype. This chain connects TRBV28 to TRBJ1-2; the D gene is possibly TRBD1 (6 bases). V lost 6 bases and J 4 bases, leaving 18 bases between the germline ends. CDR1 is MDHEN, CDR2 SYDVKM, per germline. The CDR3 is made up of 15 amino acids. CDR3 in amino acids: CASSPGAAGSYGYTF. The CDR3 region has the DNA TGTGCCAGCAGCCCAGGGGCGGCAGGGAGCTATGGCTACACCTTC.

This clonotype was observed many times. In DNA form, the CDR3 reads TGTGCCAGCAGCCTAACAGGCGGAGCTAACTATGGCTACACCTTC. As protein: CASSLTGGANYGYTF. The chain joins TRBV6-5 to TRBJ1-2; possibly TRBD1 for D (5 bases). The CDR3 has 15 residues. Trimming removed 6 bases at V and 0 bases at J, with 14 bases between. Germline assignment: CDR1 MNHEY and CDR2 SVGAGI.

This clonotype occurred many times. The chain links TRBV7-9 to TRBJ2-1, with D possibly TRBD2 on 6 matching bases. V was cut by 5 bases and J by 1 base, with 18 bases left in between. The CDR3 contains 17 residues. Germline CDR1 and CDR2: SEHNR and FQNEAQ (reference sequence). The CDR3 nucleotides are TGTGCCAGCAGCCGGGGCGGAGGGGCCCTATCCTACAATGAGCAGTTCTTC. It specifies CASSRGGGALSYNEQFF.